Included here is one T cell receptor beta chain sequence, with context. Its antigen remains unidentified. These data come from a study of response to subunit inactivated influenza vaccine. Study-level results: Each seasonal flu vaccination may recruit only limited new T cells, authors suggested.

MiXCR, applied by TCRdb to the RT-PCR reads, yields one record per CDR3 protein. Of about 800,000 distinct CDR3 sequences in the sample, over 20% were seen once. CDR1 and CDR2 (germline): MNHEY, SVGAGI. The CDR3 loop spans 15 amino acids. Trimming took 0 bases from V and 3 from J, leaving 9 bases between them. This specimen consisted of PBMCs from blood, obtained roughly 5 days after vaccination. The TCR originated in a man aged 50 or older who received an inactivated influenza vaccine. This chain joins TRBV6-5 and TRBJ1-5; TRBD1 might be the D (6 bases). DNA of the CDR3: TGTGCCAGCAGTTACTCAGGGGGACACAATCAGCCCCAGCATTTT. It codes for CASSYSGGHNQPQHF.